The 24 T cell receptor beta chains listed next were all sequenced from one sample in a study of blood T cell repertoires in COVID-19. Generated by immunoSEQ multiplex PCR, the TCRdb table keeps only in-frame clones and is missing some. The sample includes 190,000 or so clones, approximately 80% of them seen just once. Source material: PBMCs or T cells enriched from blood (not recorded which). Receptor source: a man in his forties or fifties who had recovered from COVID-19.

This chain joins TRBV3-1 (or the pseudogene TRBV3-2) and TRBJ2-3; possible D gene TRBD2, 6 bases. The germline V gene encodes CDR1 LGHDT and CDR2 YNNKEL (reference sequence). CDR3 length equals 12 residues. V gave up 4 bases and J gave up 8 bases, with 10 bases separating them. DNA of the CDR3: TGTGCCAGCAGCCCCCACGGGGGTACGCAGTATTTT. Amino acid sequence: CASSPHGGTQYF.

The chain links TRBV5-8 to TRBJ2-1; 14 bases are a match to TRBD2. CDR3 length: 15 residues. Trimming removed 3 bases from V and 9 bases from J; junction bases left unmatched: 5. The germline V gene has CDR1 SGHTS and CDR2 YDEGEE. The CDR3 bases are TGTGCCAGCAGCTGGCGACTAGCGGGAGGGGGTGAGCAGTTCTTC. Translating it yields CASSWRLAGGGEQFF. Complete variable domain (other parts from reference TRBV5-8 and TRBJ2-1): EAGVTQSPTHLIKTRGQQATLRCSPISGHTSVYWYQQALGLGLQFLLWYDEGEERNRGNFPPRFSGRQFPNYSSELNVNALELEDSALYLCASSWRLAGGGEQFFGPGTRLTVL.

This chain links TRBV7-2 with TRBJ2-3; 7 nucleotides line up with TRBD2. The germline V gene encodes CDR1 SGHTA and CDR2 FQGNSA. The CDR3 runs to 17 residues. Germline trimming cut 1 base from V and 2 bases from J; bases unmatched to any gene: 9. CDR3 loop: CASSLGIGAGNTDTQYF. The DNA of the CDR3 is TGTGCCAGCAGCTTAGGAATAGGAGCGGGGAACACAGATACGCAGTATTTT.

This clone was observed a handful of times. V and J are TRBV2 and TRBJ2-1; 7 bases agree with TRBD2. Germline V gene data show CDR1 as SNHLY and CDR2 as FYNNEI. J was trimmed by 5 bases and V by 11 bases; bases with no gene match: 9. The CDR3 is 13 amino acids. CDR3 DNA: TGTGCCGCAGCGAGGGACTATCACAATGAGCAGTTCTTC. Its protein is CAAARDYHNEQFF.

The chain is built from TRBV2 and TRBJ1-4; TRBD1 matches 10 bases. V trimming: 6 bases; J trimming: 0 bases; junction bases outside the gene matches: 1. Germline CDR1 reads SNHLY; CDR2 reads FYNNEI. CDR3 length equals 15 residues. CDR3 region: CASSGQGATNEKLFF. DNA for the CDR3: TGTGCCAGCAGCGGACAGGGGGCAACTAATGAAAAACTGTTTTTT.

The CDR3 protein is CASSPRLEETQYF. In DNA, the CDR3 is TGCGCCAGCAGCCCGCGGTTGGAGGAGACCCAGTACTTC. The genes are TRBV5-1 and TRBJ2-5, with no clear D. Trimming took 4 bases from V and 5 from J, leaving 12 bases between them. Germline V gene data show CDR1 as SGHRS and CDR2 as YFSETQ. This CDR3 region has 13 residues. Full variable domain (remainder filled in from reference TRBV5-1 and TRBJ2-5): KAGVTQTPRYLIKTRGQQVTLSCSPISGHRSVSWYQQTPGQGLQFLFEYFSETQRNKGNFPGRFSGRQFSNSRSEMNVSTLELGDSALYLCASSPRLEETQYFGPGTRLLVL.

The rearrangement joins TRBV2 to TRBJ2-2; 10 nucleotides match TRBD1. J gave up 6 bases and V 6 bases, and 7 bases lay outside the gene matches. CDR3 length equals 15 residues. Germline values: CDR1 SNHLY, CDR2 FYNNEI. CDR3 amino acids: CASRVDRGLSGELFF. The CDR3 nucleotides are TGTGCCAGCAGGGTGGACAGGGGGTTATCCGGGGAGCTGTTTTTT.

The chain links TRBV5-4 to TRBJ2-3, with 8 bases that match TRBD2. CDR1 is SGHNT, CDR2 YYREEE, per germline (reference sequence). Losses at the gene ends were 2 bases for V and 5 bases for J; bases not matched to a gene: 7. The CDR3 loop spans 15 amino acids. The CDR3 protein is CASSFKAGVGDTQYF. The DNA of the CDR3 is TGTGCCAGCAGCTTCAAAGCGGGGGTGGGAGATACGCAGTATTTT. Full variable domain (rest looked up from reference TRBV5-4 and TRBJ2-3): ETGVTQSPTHLIKTRGQQVTLRCSSQSGHNTVSWYQQALGQGPQFIFQYYREEENGRGNFPPRFSGLQFPNYSSELNVNALELDDSALYLCASSFKAGVGDTQYFGPGTRLTVL.

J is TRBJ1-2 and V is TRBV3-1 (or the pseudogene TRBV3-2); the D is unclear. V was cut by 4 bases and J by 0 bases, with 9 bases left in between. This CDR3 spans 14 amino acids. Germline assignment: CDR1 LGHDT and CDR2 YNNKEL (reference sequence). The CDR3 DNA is TGTGCCAGCAGCCGGCGGACTCCTAACTATGGCTACACCTTC. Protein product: CASSRRTPNYGYTF.

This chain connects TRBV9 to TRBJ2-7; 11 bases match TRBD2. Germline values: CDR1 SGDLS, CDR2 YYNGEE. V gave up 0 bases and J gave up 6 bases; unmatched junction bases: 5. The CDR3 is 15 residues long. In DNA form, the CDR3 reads TGTGCCAGCAGCGTAGATAGCGGGGGGGCCCGCGAGCAGTACTTC. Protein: CASSVDSGGAREQYF.

CDR3 coding DNA: TGTGCCAGCAGCGCCACTGTCACTGGAAACACCATATATTTT. Translating gives CASSATVTGNTIYF. The rearrangement joins TRBV9 to TRBJ1-3; unclear D gene. This CDR3 region has 14 residues. Per germline, CDR1 SGDLS and CDR2 YYNGEE. Trimming removed 3 bases at V and 2 bases at J, with 9 bases between. The full variable domain, with the rest looked up from reference TRBV9 and TRBJ1-3, is DSGVTQTPKHLITATGQRVTLRCSPRSGDLSVYWYQQSLDQGLQFLIQYYNGEERAKGNILERFSAQQFPDLHSELNLSSLELGDSALYFCASSATVTGNTIYFGEGSWLTVV.

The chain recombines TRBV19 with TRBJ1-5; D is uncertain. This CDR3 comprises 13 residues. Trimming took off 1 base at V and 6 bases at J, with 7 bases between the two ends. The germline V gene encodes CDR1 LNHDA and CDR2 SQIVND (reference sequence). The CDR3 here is CASSIAAGQPQHF. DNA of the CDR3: TGTGCCAGTAGTATAGCTGCGGGTCAGCCCCAGCATTTT.

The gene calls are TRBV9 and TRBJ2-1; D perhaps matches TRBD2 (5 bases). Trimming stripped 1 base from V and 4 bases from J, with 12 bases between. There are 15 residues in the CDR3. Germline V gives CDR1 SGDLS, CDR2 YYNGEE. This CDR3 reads CASSVSAGVYNEQFF. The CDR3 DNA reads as TGTGCCAGCAGCGTAAGCGCCGGGGTGTACAATGAGCAGTTCTTC.

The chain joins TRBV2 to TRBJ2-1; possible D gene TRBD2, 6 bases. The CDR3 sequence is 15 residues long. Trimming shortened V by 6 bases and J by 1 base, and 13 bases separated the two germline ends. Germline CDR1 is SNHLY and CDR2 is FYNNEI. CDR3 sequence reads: CASSLRDLSYNEQFF. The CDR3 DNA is TGTGCCAGCAGCCTCCGGGACTTGTCCTACAATGAGCAGTTCTTC.

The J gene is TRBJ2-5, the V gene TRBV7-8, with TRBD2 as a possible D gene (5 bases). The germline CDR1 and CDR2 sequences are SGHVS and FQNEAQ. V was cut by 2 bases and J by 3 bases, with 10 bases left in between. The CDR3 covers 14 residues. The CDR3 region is CASSLRSREETQYF. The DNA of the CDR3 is TGTGCCAGCAGCTTACGATCGAGGGAAGAGACCCAGTACTTC.

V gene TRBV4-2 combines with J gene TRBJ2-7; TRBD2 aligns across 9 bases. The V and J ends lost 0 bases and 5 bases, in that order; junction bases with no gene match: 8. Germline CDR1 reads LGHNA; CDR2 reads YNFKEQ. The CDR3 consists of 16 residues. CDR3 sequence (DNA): TGTGCCAGCAGCCAAGATCTGCGGGGGGGCATCCACGAGCAGTACTTC. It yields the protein CASSQDLRGGIHEQYF.

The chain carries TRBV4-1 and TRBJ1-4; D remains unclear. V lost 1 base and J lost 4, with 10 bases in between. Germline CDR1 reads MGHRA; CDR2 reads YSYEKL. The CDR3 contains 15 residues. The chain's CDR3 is CASSQVAQFNEKLFF. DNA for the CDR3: TGCGCCAGCAGCCAAGTCGCACAGTTTAATGAAAAACTGTTTTTT.

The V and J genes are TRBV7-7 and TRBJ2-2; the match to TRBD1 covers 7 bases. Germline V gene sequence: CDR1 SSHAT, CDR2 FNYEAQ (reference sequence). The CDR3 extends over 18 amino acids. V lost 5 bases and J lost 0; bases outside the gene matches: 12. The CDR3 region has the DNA TGTGCCAGCAGCGCCCTACTCACCGGGACAGCGAACACCGGGGAGCTGTTTTTT. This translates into CASSALLTGTANTGELFF. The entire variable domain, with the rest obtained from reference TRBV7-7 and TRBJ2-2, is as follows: GAGVSQSPRYKVTKRGQDVTLRCDPISSHATLYWYQQALGQGPEFLTYFNYEAQPDKSGLPSDRFSAERPEGSISTLTIQRTEQRDSAMYRCASSALLTGTANTGELFFGEGSRLTVL.

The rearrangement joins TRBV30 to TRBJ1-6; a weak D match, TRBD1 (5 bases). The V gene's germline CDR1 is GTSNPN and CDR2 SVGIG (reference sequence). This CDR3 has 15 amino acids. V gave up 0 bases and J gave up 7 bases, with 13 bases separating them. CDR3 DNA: TGTGCCTGGAGTGTAGGGCAGGGTAGAAATTCACCCCTCCACTTT. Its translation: CAWSVGQGRNSPLHF.

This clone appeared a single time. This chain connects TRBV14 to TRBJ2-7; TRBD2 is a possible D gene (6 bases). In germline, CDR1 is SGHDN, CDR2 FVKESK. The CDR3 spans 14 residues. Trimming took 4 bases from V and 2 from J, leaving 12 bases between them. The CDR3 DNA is TGTGCCAGCAGCCTACGGGGGATAACCTACGAGCAGTACTTC. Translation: CASSLRGITYEQYF.

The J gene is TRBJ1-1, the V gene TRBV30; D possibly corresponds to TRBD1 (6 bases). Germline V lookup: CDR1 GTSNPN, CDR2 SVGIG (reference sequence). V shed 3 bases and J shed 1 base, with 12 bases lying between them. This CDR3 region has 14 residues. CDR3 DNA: TGTGCCTGGAGCGGACAGTATTGGAACACTGAAGCTTTCTTT. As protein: CAWSGQYWNTEAFF.

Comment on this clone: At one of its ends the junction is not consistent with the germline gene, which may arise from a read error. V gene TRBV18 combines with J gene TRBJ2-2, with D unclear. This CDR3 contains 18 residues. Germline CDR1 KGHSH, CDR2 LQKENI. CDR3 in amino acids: CASSSSARGSTHTGELFF. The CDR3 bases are TGTGCCAGCTCATCCTCGGCGCGAGGATCTACCCACACCGGAGAGCTGTTTTTT.

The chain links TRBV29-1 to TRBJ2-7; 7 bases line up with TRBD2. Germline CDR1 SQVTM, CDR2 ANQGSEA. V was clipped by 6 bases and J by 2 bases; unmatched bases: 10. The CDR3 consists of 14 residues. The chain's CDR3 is CSVARGVPAYEQYF. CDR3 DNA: TGCAGCGTGGCCCGGGGGGTCCCTGCCTACGAGCAGTACTTC.

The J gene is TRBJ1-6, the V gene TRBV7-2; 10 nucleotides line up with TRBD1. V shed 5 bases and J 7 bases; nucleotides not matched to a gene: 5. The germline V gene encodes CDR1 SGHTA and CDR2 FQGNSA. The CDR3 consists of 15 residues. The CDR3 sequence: CASSPGTGVNSPLHF. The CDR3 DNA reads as TGTGCCAGCAGCCCCGGGACAGGGGTGAATTCACCCCTCCACTTT.